Listed here are 14 T cell receptor beta chains from one sample, sequenced in a study of spatial heterogeneity in lung cancer (dated by TCRdb to the late 2010s). The library relied on 5' RACE. Sequenced on a NextSeq 500. TCRdb cleaned the public reads at Q25 with fastp, built clones with MiXCR and kept in-frame beta chains. Each entry merges the rows of one CDR3 protein and shows their most common DNA and genes. For this sample there are about 70,000 distinct CDR3 sequences; approximately 9% appear just once. The ten largest account for less than 2% of the sample. The time point label, read with the paper, signifies: blood at routine non-recurrence follow-up after resection. The sequencing used PBMCs, collected at follow-up. These receptors were collected from a female donor with early-stage non-small cell lung cancer.

With regard to this clonotype: A much larger clone differs from this one at a single base, so this may be a read error. This chain uses TRBV11-2 with TRBJ2-7; 7 bases are shared with TRBD1. The CDR3 is 13 residues long. Germline V lookup: CDR1 SGHAT, CDR2 FQNNGV. As DNA, the CDR3 is TGTGTCAGCAGCCCAGGGGGTATCTATGAGCAGTACTTC. It is translated as CVSSPGGIYEQYF.

By sample fraction, this clonotype is medium-sized. The chain has TRBV7-6 and TRBJ2-7; the D call may be TRBD1 or TRBD2 (5 bases each). From germline, CDR1 is SGHVS and CDR2 FNYEAQ. The CDR3 extends over 14 amino acids. Deletions cut 5 bases from V and 0 bases from J, with 11 bases between. CDR3 DNA: TGTGCCAGCAGCCCTGGGACCCGCTCCTACGAGCAGTACTTC. This codes for CASSPGTRSYEQYF.

This rearrangement joins TRBV15 to TRBJ2-5, with D possibly being TRBD2 (5 bases). The V end lost 0 bases, the J end lost 5 bases, and 13 bases lay between the germline ends. In germline, CDR1 is LNHNV, CDR2 YYDKDF (reference sequence). The CDR3 is 15 residues long. DNA of the CDR3: TGTGCCACCAGCAGAGACACTGCCCGAGGGGAGACCCAGTACTTC. It specifies CATSRDTARGETQYF.

This clonotype was recorded at least ten times. This chain links TRBV7-8 with TRBJ2-1; either TRBD1 or TRBD2 may fit D (5 bases each). V was pared by 5 bases and J by 5 bases, with 16 bases between. The CDR3 has 15 residues. Germline V gene lookup returns CDR1 SGHVS and CDR2 FQNEAQ. CDR3 sequence: CASSTGPYSNNEQFF. The CDR3 DNA reads as TGTGCCAGCAGCACGGGACCATACTCTAACAATGAGCAGTTCTTC.

The chain recombines TRBV11-2 with TRBJ2-3; the D gene is possibly TRBD1 (5 bases). V was pared by 0 bases and J by 2 bases, with 6 bases between. The germline gives CDR1 SGHAT, CDR2 FQNNGV. The CDR3 runs to 14 residues. In DNA form, the CDR3 reads TGTGCCAGCAGCTTAGACAGGGTCACAGATACGCAGTATTTT. Translated: CASSLDRVTDTQYF.

To note about this clonotype: A much larger clonotype is one base distant, so this may be a read error. V is TRBV5-1 and J is TRBJ2-1; 11 nucleotides match TRBD2. Germline values: CDR1 SGHRS, CDR2 YFSETQ. The CDR3 loop spans 16 amino acids. CDR3 region: CASSAGPTSGNNEQIF. Here the CDR3 DNA reads TGCGCCAGCAGCGCCGGGCCGACTAGCGGGAACAATGAGCAGATCTTC. Supplemented by reference TRBV5-1 and TRBJ2-1, the full variable domain reads KAGVTQTPRYLIKTRGQQVTLSCSPISGHRSVSWYQQTPGQGLQFLFEYFSETQRNKGNFPGRFSGRQFSNSRSEMNVSTLELGDSALYLCASSAGPTSGNNEQIFGPGTRLTVL.

Ten or more counts support this clonotype. This rearrangement joins TRBV9 to TRBJ2-1; TRBD1 aligns across 8 bases. The CDR3 has 17 residues. Per the germline V gene, CDR1 is SGDLS and CDR2 is YYNGEE. With V trimmed by 0 bases and J by 0 bases, 5 bases remained unmatched. CDR3 in DNA: TGTGCCAGCAGCGTAGGACAGGGGAAGAGCTCCTACAATGAGCAGTTCTTC. Translating it yields CASSVGQGKSSYNEQFF.

This CDR3 reads CSARDSDTSYEQYF. As DNA, the CDR3 is TGCAGTGCTAGAGATTCAGATACCTCCTACGAGCAGTACTTC. The chain carries TRBV20-1 and TRBJ2-7, with no clear D. The CDR3 loop spans 14 amino acids. Trimming pared 0 bases from V and 0 bases from J, leaving 9 bases between. CDR1 and CDR2 (germline): DFQATT, SNEGSKA (reference sequence).

This clonotype was seen at least ten times. V usage is TRBV29-1 and J usage is TRBJ2-5; D not certain. This CDR3 has 10 amino acids. In germline, CDR1 is SQVTM, CDR2 ANQGSEA. The V gene lost 6 bases and the J gene lost 4 bases, with 6 bases spanning the gap. CDR3 loop: CSVVTETQYF. The CDR3 DNA is TGCAGCGTCGTCACAGAGACCCAGTACTTC.

This clonotype was seen at least ten times. J is TRBJ2-3 and V is TRBV7-6; the match to TRBD2 covers 8 bases. V dropped 5 bases and J dropped 0; count of bases not matched to a gene: 4. The CDR3 has 15 residues. Germline V gene sequence: CDR1 SGHVS, CDR2 FNYEAQ. In DNA form, the CDR3 reads TGTGCCAGCAGCCGGGAGGGCCTAAGCACAGATACGCAGTATTTT. Translation gives CASSREGLSTDTQYF.

On this clonotype itself: One base away lies a much larger clone, so this may be a sequencing read error. The conserved closing phenylalanine or tryptophan is absent in this CDR3, likely reflecting a read error. The rearrangement links TRBV10-2 to TRBJ2-5, with D uncertain. The CDR3 is 15 residues long. Germline-derived CDR1 and CDR2 are WSHSY and SAAADI. V lost 0 bases and J 0 bases, leaving 8 bases between the germline ends. In nucleotides, the CDR3 is TGCGCCAGCAGTGAGTCGAGCTGGTACCAAGAGACCCAGTACTCC. This codes for CASSESSWYQETQYS.

The J gene is TRBJ1-5, the V gene TRBV5-4, with no clear D. Trimming shortened V by 4 bases and J by 3 bases, and 11 bases separated the two germline ends. Germline V gene data show CDR1 as SGHNT and CDR2 as YYREEE (reference sequence). This CDR3 has 14 residues. The CDR3 region is CASSLPGDNQPQHF. CDR3 DNA sequence: TGTGCCAGCAGCCTCCCGGGAGACAATCAGCCCCAGCATTTT. The whole variable domain, remainder taken from reference TRBV5-4 and TRBJ1-5, is ETGVTQSPTHLIKTRGQQVTLRCSSQSGHNTVSWYQQALGQGPQFIFQYYREEENGRGNFPPRFSGLQFPNYSSELNVNALELDDSALYLCASSLPGDNQPQHFGDGTRLSIL.

This clonotype showed up many times. V usage is TRBV7-9 and J usage is TRBJ1-3; D call uncertain. The CDR3 is made up of 15 amino acids. Germline V gene sequence: CDR1 SEHNR, CDR2 FQNEAQ (reference sequence). V was cut by 6 bases and J by 2 bases, with 14 bases left in between. CDR3 DNA sequence: TGTGCCAGCAGGCCCCCCCTCAGGACTGGAAACACCATATATTTT. Translated, it gives CASRPPLRTGNTIYF.

The chain uses TRBV9 and TRBJ1-2; D remains ambiguous. The germline CDR1 and CDR2 sequences are SGDLS and YYNGEE. This CDR3 is built from 16 residues. The ends were cut back, 3 bases at V and 7 bases at J, with 22 bases in the middle. The CDR3 spells CASSGTGTTLISGYTF. CDR3 in DNA: TGTGCCAGCAGCGGGACGGGCACAACGCTGATTTCTGGCTACACCTTC.